One and the same sample provided the 30 T cell receptor beta chains below, sequenced in a study of read filtering for tumor transcriptome and immune sequencing. The library was built from 400 to 500 ng RNA with molecular barcoded adaptors for alpha/delta and beta/gamma chains. TCRdb redid the calling of the reads with MiXCR, one entry per CDR3 protein. Among over 35,000 distinct CDR3 sequences listed, about 12% were seen once. Sequencing was done on a sample of a population of CD138-negative cells sorted from bone marrow. These receptors came from a donor aged 40 or older with multiple myeloma.

V and J are TRBV11-2 and TRBJ2-1; D not certain. Looked up from germline, CDR1 is SGHAT and CDR2 is FQNNGV. V was clipped by 5 bases and J by 6 bases, with 14 bases between them. The CDR3 is 14 residues long. In nucleotides, the CDR3 is TGTGCCAGCAGCCGGGTCACCAACTTCAATGAGCAGTTCTTC. Translation: CASSRVTNFNEQFF. The full variable domain, its missing parts supplied by reference TRBV11-2 and TRBJ2-1, is EAGVAQSPRYKIIEKRQSVAFWCNPISGHATLYWYQQILGQGPKLLIQFQNNGVVDDSQLPKDRFSAERLKGVDSTLKIQPAKLEDSAVYLCASSRVTNFNEQFFGPGTRLTVL.

This clonotype has ten or more counts. This rearrangement joins TRBV15 to TRBJ1-5; D ambiguous. Germline V gene data show CDR1 as LNHNV and CDR2 as YYDKDF (reference sequence). The CDR3 spans 20 residues. Trimming pared 1 base from V and 0 bases from J, leaving 22 bases between. CDR3 in DNA: TGTGCCACCAGCAGAGCCAACTCAGCCCGGGAGTTGAATAGCAATCAGCCCCAGCATTTT. Encoded protein: CATSRANSARELNSNQPQHF.

At least ten counts were recorded for this clonotype. The chain uses TRBV7-8 and TRBJ1-1; the D gene is possibly TRBD1 (5 bases). The CDR3 covers 16 residues. Trimming took off 6 bases at V and 0 bases at J, with 17 bases between the two ends. Per germline, CDR1 SGHVS and CDR2 FQNEAQ. The CDR3 loop is CASSPEGTVMNTEAFF. Here the CDR3 DNA reads TGTGCCAGCAGTCCAGAAGGGACTGTAATGAACACTGAAGCTTTCTTT.

The V call is TRBV20-1, the J call TRBJ2-2; 9 bases agree with TRBD2. V shed 2 bases and J 2 bases; nucleotides not matched to a gene: 12. The V gene's germline CDR1 is DFQATT and CDR2 SNEGSKA (reference sequence). The CDR3 is made up of 18 amino acids. The chain's CDR3 is CSARRPLGRGGNTGELFF. CDR3 coding DNA: TGCAGTGCTAGAAGGCCCCTGGGGCGGGGGGGTAACACCGGGGAGCTGTTTTTT.

Comment on this clonotype: A much larger clone sits a single nucleotide away, making a read error possible. The rearrangement links TRBV20-1 to TRBJ1-2, with a possible D match to TRBD1 (6 bases). This CDR3 region has 12 residues. V was cut by 5 bases and J by 8 bases, with 15 bases left in between. The germline V gene encodes CDR1 DFQATT and CDR2 SNEGSKA (reference sequence). CDR3 DNA: TGCAGTGCTTCCCCAGGGGAAGACGGCTACACCTTC. Its translation: CSASPGEDGYTF.

This clonotype was detected ten times or more. This sequence joins TRBV6-1 and TRBJ2-4; tentatively, D is TRBD2 (6 bases). Germline values: CDR1 MNHNS, CDR2 SASEGT. The CDR3 is made up of 17 amino acids. V dropped 1 base and J dropped 0 bases, with 13 bases sitting between them. The CDR3 bases are TGTGCCAGCAGTGAAGGTTTTGGCGGGATAGCCAAAAACATTCAGTACTTC. It yields the protein CASSEGFGGIAKNIQYF.

This clonotype was seen many times. The V and J genes are TRBV5-4 and TRBJ2-1, with 8 bases that match TRBD1. In germline, CDR1 is SGHNT, CDR2 YYREEE (reference sequence). The CDR3 runs 16 residues. V lost 4 bases and J lost 0; bases outside the gene matches: 6. Written as DNA, the CDR3 is TGTGCCAGCAGCCCTCGGACAGGGAGCTCCTACAATGAGCAGTTCTTC. Translated: CASSPRTGSSYNEQFF.

About this clonotype: Being one base from a much bigger clone, this may be a read error. The final CDR3 position lacks the conserved phenylalanine or tryptophan, pointing to a likely read error. The chain is built from TRBV7-2 and TRBJ2-5; D is undetermined. The V gene lost 5 bases and the J gene lost 1 base, with 2 bases spanning the gap. In germline, CDR1 is SGHTA, CDR2 FQGNSA. The CDR3 has 11 residues. The CDR3 nucleotides are TGTGCCAGCAGCCCCCAAGAGACCCAGTACCTC. Translated: CASSPQETQYL.

This clonotype was counted ten times or more. The genes are TRBV27 and TRBJ1-5; tentative D call: TRBD1 (5 bases). The CDR3 is 13 amino acids. Trimming left V 4 bases short and J 4 bases short, with 8 bases between. CDR1 is MNHEY, CDR2 SMNVEV, per germline (reference sequence). This chain's CDR3 is CASSWGPNQPQHF. CDR3 nucleotide sequence: TGTGCCAGCAGTTGGGGACCTAATCAGCCCCAGCATTTT.

This clonotype has a count of ten or more. A read error is possible here, since a much larger clone lies one base away. This chain joins TRBV7-2 and TRBJ2-7, with a weak D call TRBD2 (5 bases). Germline-derived CDR1 and CDR2 are SGHTA and FQGNSA. The CDR3 sequence is 13 residues long. Written as DNA, the CDR3 is TGTGCCGGCAGCTTCTCGGGGTCCTACGAGCAGTACTTC. It encodes CAGSFSGSYEQYF.

This clonotype was picked up many times. The chain couples TRBV12-3 or TRBV12-4 to TRBJ2-2; either TRBD1 or TRBD2 may fit D (6 bases each). The V end was cut by 7 bases, the J end by 6 bases, with 18 bases between. CDR3 size: 15 residues. The CDR3 coding sequence is TGTGCCAGCACCCCAGGGGACTTTTGGGCCGGGGAGCTGTTTTTT. This translates into CASTPGDFWAGELFF.

In its sample, this clonotype was seen many times. This chain uses TRBV29-1 with TRBJ2-1; either TRBD1 or TRBD2 may fit D (5 bases each). The CDR3 length is 10 residues. Germline V gene data show CDR1 as SQVTM and CDR2 as ANQGSEA. Trimming shortened V by 4 bases and J by 13 bases, and 11 bases separated the two germline ends. CDR3 nucleotides: TGCAGCGTTGCCAAGGGACCTCAGTTCTTC. Residues: CSVAKGPQFF.

This clonotype occurred many times. V and J are TRBV20-1 and TRBJ2-4, with 8 nucleotides matching TRBD1. The CDR3 totals 14 residues. The trim removed 0 bases at V and 9 bases at J, leaving 7 bases unmatched. Germline assignment: CDR1 DFQATT and CDR2 SNEGSKA (reference sequence). The CDR3 bases are TGCAGTGCTAGAGAGGTGGAGGGACAGGCCATTCAGTACTTC. It translates to CSAREVEGQAIQYF.

This clonotype was picked up many times. The chain uses TRBV7-3 and TRBJ2-3, with D possibly being TRBD1 or TRBD2 (5 bases each). The CDR3 has 14 residues. Germline V gene data show CDR1 as SGHTA and CDR2 as FQGTGA. V was cut by 4 bases and J by 1 base, with 9 bases left in between. In DNA form, the CDR3 reads TGTGCCAGCAGCTCCGGGGCGGGCACAGATACGCAGTATTTT. Translating it yields CASSSGAGTDTQYF.

The chain recombines TRBV2 with TRBJ2-5, with 9 bases aligning to TRBD1. Looked up from germline, CDR1 is SNHLY and CDR2 is FYNNEI. After removal of 4 bases from V and 5 bases from J, the junction contained 8 bases not matched to a gene. The CDR3 has 15 amino acids. CDR3 region: CASSAGTGSVETQYF. The CDR3 DNA reads as TGTGCCAGCAGTGCTGGGACAGGGTCAGTGGAGACCCAGTACTTC.

The table lists this clonotype with a few counts. A much larger clone is a single base away; this may be a read error. No conserved phenylalanine or tryptophan is present at the end of the CDR3, so a read error is the likely explanation. V is TRBV20-1 and J is TRBJ2-7, with 8 positions matching TRBD1. V lost 5 bases to trimming and J lost 2 bases; unmatched junction nucleotides: 5. This CDR3 has 13 amino acids. CDR1 and CDR2 from the germline V gene are DFQATT and SNEGSKA (reference sequence). CDR3 protein: CSARTGITYEQYS. The CDR3 DNA reads as TGCAGTGCTCGGACAGGGATTACCTACGAGCAGTACTCC.

This clonotype was seen at least ten times. The chain combines TRBV20-1 with TRBJ1-2, with D unresolved. V was cut by 0 bases and J by 4 bases, with 15 bases left in between. This CDR3 region has 15 residues. Germline values: CDR1 DFQATT, CDR2 SNEGSKA (reference sequence). The CDR3 reads CSARDRRGLAYGYTF. The CDR3, as DNA: TGCAGTGCTAGAGATAGGAGAGGGTTGGCCTATGGCTACACCTTC.

This clonotype was seen at least ten times. The gene calls are TRBV3-1 and TRBJ2-1, with 10 nucleotides matching TRBD1. V shed 5 bases, J shed 3 bases, and the junction held 4 bases outside the gene matches. The CDR3 has 15 residues. CDR1 and CDR2 from the germline V gene are LGHDT and YNNKEL (reference sequence). The CDR3 spells CASSVGTGDYNEQFF. For the CDR3, the DNA is TGTGCCAGCAGCGTCGGGACAGGGGACTACAATGAGCAGTTCTTC.

In its sample, this clonotype was seen many times. The chain carries TRBV28 and TRBJ2-3, with D unclear. From germline, CDR1 is MDHEN and CDR2 SYDVKM. The CDR3 totals 16 residues. The V and J ends lost 5 bases and 0 bases respectively, with 15 bases between them. The CDR3 loop is CASSGFAAASTDTQYF. The CDR3, as DNA: TGTGCCAGCAGTGGCTTCGCCGCGGCTAGCACAGATACGCAGTATTTT.

This rearrangement joins TRBV6-2 or TRBV6-3 to TRBJ1-5, with D unclear. The V end was cut by 6 bases, the J end by 3 bases, with 6 bases between. This CDR3 has 12 amino acids. Germline V lookup: CDR1 MNHEY, CDR2 SVGEGT. Written as DNA, the CDR3 is TGTGCCAGCAGCCTGTACAATCAGCCCCAGCATTTT. It yields the protein CASSLYNQPQHF.

This clonotype showed up many times. The V call is TRBV4-1, the J call TRBJ1-1; 8 bases are shared with TRBD1. The CDR3 length is 15 residues. Germline V lookup: CDR1 MGHRA, CDR2 YSYEKL. V gave up 0 bases and J gave up 6 bases; unmatched junction bases: 6. CDR3 in DNA: TGCGCCAGCAGCCAAGATCCAGGGGGCATCGCTGAAGCTTTCTTT. It yields the protein CASSQDPGGIAEAFF.

The sample holds many counts of this clonotype. The rearrangement joins TRBV7-2 to TRBJ2-5; D unclear. V was clipped by 4 bases and J by 5 bases, with 8 bases between them. This CDR3 is 12 amino acids long. CDR1 and CDR2 (germline): SGHTA, FQGNSA. This CDR3 is CASSSDGETQYF. The CDR3 nucleotides read TGTGCCAGCAGCTCCGACGGGGAGACCCAGTACTTC.

CDR3 sequence reads: CGGSPMENQPQHF. Written as DNA, the CDR3 is TGTGGCGGCAGTCCGATGGAGAATCAGCCCCAGCATTTT. This rearrangement joins TRBV12-3 or TRBV12-4 to TRBJ1-5; D is undetermined. This CDR3 region has 13 residues.

This clonotype showed up many times. The rearrangement joins TRBV3-1 to TRBJ2-1, with D perhaps matching TRBD1 (6 bases). This CDR3 region has 12 residues. Germline-derived CDR1 and CDR2 are LGHDT and YNNKEL (reference sequence). Trimming stripped 1 base from V and 13 bases from J, with 11 bases between. The CDR3 region is CASSQVQGNQFF. In DNA, the CDR3 is TGTGCCAGCAGCCAAGTCCAGGGGAATCAGTTCTTC.

This clonotype has ten or more counts. The J gene is TRBJ2-7, the V gene TRBV6-1; the D is unclear. The germline V and J ends were trimmed by 4 bases and 3 bases, with 7 bases remaining between them. The germline V gene has CDR1 MNHNS and CDR2 SASEGT. The CDR3 loop spans 12 amino acids. CDR3 in amino acids: CASSGGDYEQYF. The CDR3 DNA sequence: TGTGCCAGCAGTGGTGGAGACTACGAGCAGTACTTC.

This clonotype was found many times. This chain connects TRBV11-1 to TRBJ2-1; weak D call: TRBD1 (6 bases). From germline, CDR1 is SGHAT and CDR2 FQDESV (reference sequence). The CDR3 length is 13 residues. The V end was cut by 9 bases, the J end by 3 bases, with 12 bases between. Written as DNA, the CDR3 is TGTGCCAGTTCCTTCAGGGGCTACAATGAGCAGTTCTTC. Its protein product is CASSFRGYNEQFF.

In its sample, this clonotype was seen many times. V gene TRBV7-9 combines with J gene TRBJ2-5, with D tentatively TRBD2 (6 bases). CDR3 length: 14 amino acids. Deletions cut 4 bases from V and 4 bases from J, with 13 bases between. CDR1 is SEHNR and CDR2 is FQNEAQ in the germline V gene (reference sequence). CDR3 in DNA: TGTGCCAGCAGCTCAGGGACTGGGGGAGAGACCCAGTACTTC. This translates into CASSSGTGGETQYF.

This clonotype was counted many times. The chain links TRBV7-3 to TRBJ1-1, with TRBD1 as a possible D gene (5 bases). Germline CDR1 SGHTA, CDR2 FQGTGA. V dropped 2 bases and J dropped 8 bases, with 12 bases sitting between them. The CDR3 length is 13 residues. The CDR3 sequence: CASSLQGEGEAFF. The CDR3 coding sequence is TGTGCCAGCAGCTTACAGGGTGAGGGGGAAGCTTTCTTT.

In regard to this clonotype: Since a far larger clone is one base different, this is likely a read error. V and J are TRBV5-8 and TRBJ2-3; D is possibly TRBD2 (6 bases). The CDR3 has 13 amino acids. Germline V gene data show CDR1 as SGHTS and CDR2 as YDEGEE. Trimming removed 7 bases at V and 8 bases at J, with 17 bases between. The CDR3 here is CASGVDGGGTQYF. CDR3 DNA: TGTGCCAGCGGCGTGGATGGGGGAGGTACGCAGTATTTT.

This chain links TRBV20-1 with TRBJ1-1; no reliable D call. The CDR3 is 11 residues long. The V gene's germline CDR1 is DFQATT and CDR2 SNEGSKA (reference sequence). Trimming removed 6 bases from V and 1 base from J, with 6 bases in between. The CDR3 DNA follows: TGCAGTGCCAGGAAGAACACTGAAGCTTTCTTT. Translating gives CSARKNTEAFF.